Listed below are T cell receptor beta chains from one sample, sequenced in a study. TCRdb reprocessed the 5' RACE reads with MiXCR, giving one entry per CDR3 protein. The data contain around 29,000 distinct CDR3 sequences, roughly 24% of them seen just once; the ten biggest clones take up 3.7%. The sample comprised naive CD4+ T cells sorted from a lymph node. The receptors shown here come from a female donor with breast cancer. CDR3s include the opening cysteine and the closing phenylalanine or tryptophan. The D gene is left open where the match is weak. Clone size is not always given. Where it is, it says once, few, many or a class for expanded clones.

v_gene	d_gene	j_gene	abundance	CDR3aa	CDR3nt
TRBV6-1	.	TRBJ1-4	few	CASSEGGIGEDEKLFF	TGTGCCAGCAGTGAGGGGGGGATAGGGGAGGATGAAAAACTGTTTTTT
TRBV4-1	.	TRBJ2-5	once	CDSSLRRGGVGKTQYF	TGCGACAGCAGCCTACGTCGCGGGGGCGTTGGGAAGACCCAGTACTTC
TRBV7-9	.	TRBJ1-3	.	CASSSSGAGNTIYF	TGTGCCAGCAGCTCGTCGGGAGCAGGAAACACCATATATTTT
TRBV7-9	.	TRBJ2-7	few	CASSPKSPYEQYF	TGTGCCAGCAGCCCAAAGAGCCCCTACGAGCAGTACTTC
TRBV20-1	.	TRBJ1-1	.	CSTARGNTEAFF	TGCAGTACAGCACGGGGGAACACTGAAGCTTTCTTT
TRBV6-2/TRBV6-3	TRBD2	TRBJ2-1	few	CASGRLLAGGRSSYNEQFF	TGTGCCAGCGGACGTCTACTAGCGGGAGGCCGGAGCTCCTACAATGAGCAGTTCTTC
TRBV7-9	.	TRBJ2-3	few	CASSLTGTDTQYF	TGTGCCAGCAGTCTTACTGGCACAGATACGCAGTATTTT
TRBV5-1	.	TRBJ1-1	.	CATSLRVNTEAFF	TGCGCCACCAGTTTAAGGGTGAACACTGAAGCTTTCTTT
TRBV7-9	TRBD2	TRBJ2-3	few	CASSPLAGVTDTQYF	TGTGCCAGCAGCCCATTAGCGGGAGTTACAGATACGCAGTATTTT
TRBV27	TRBD1	TRBJ2-7	few	CASRRNRDRVYEQYF	TGTGCCAGCAGGCGCAACCGGGACAGGGTATACGAGCAGTACTTC
TRBV12-3/TRBV12-4	.	TRBJ2-2	.	CASVIRVRGELFF	TGTGCCAGCGTGATCAGGGTTCGCGGGGAGCTGTTTTTT
TRBV7-2	.	TRBJ2-1	.	CASSYRRDNEQFF	TGTGCCAGCAGCTACCGACGGGACAATGAGCAGTTCTTC
TRBV7-3	.	TRBJ1-2	.	CASSLDVNTGYTF	TGTGCCAGCAGCTTAGACGTTAACACTGGCTACACCTTC
TRBV4-2	TRBD2	TRBJ2-3	few	CASSQDRPSGYSTDTQYF	TGTGCCAGCAGCCAAGATCGCCCTAGCGGTTATAGCACAGATACGCAGTATTTT
TRBV27	.	TRBJ2-7	many	CASRGRDIDEQYF	TGTGCCAGCAGGGGGCGGGATATCGACGAGCAGTACTTC
TRBV7-9	.	TRBJ1-2	medium-sized	CASTPQGIVNYGYTF	TGTGCCAGCACCCCACAGGGAATAGTCAACTATGGCTACACCTTC
TRBV7-3	.	TRBJ2-6	few	CASSLRGGPGANVLTF	TGTGCCAGCAGCTTAAGGGGGGGGCCTGGGGCCAACGTCCTGACTTTC
TRBV7-9	.	TRBJ2-3	few	CASSSDTQYF	TGTGCCAGCAGCTCCGATACGCAGTATTTT
TRBV4-2	.	TRBJ1-1	few	CASSQLKGGYTGEAFF	TGTGCCAGCAGCCAACTAAAGGGGGGTTATACTGGTGAAGCTTTCTTT
TRBV7-2	.	TRBJ1-1	.	CASSPGSANTEAFF	TGTGCCAGCAGCCCCGGGTCCGCGAACACTGAAGCCTTCTTT
TRBV9	.	TRBJ2-7	medium-sized	CASSSTGASEQYF	TGTGCCAGCAGCTCCACGGGGGCATCCGAGCAGTACTTC
TRBV7-9	.	TRBJ1-1	few	CASSPPSRTEAFF	TGTGCCAGCAGCCCCCCGTCGAGAACTGAAGCTTTCTTT
TRBV20-1	.	TRBJ1-5	.	CSAGDGTFYSNQPQHF	TGCAGTGCTGGAGATGGGACATTTTATAGCAATCAGCCCCAGCATTTT
TRBV12-3/TRBV12-4	.	TRBJ2-1	.	CASTLSRGGHEQFF	TGTGCCAGCACCCTTAGTAGGGGGGGGCATGAGCAGTTCTTC
TRBV5-1	.	TRBJ1-3	.	CASSLDSQGAGDTIYF	TGCGCCAGCAGCTTGGATTCACAGGGTGCTGGAGACACCATATATTTT
TRBV20-1	.	TRBJ1-5	few	CSARGPQGYSNQPQHF	TGCAGTGCTAGAGGTCCCCAGGGGTACAGCAATCAGCCCCAGCATTTT
TRBV28	.	TRBJ2-3	.	CASRLQSTDTQYF	TGTGCCAGCAGACTCCAGAGCACAGATACGCAGTATTTT
TRBV29-1	.	TRBJ2-6	.	CSVEEGQSGANVLTF	TGCAGCGTTGAAGAAGGGCAGTCTGGGGCCAACGTCCTGACTTTC
TRBV6-2/TRBV6-3	TRBD1	TRBJ2-7	medium-sized	CASTTDGTALEQYF	TGTGCCAGCACCACCGACGGGACAGCTCTCGAGCAGTACTTC
TRBV7-6	TRBD1	TRBJ1-1	few	CASSAGQGGRTEAFF	TGTGCCAGCAGCGCAGGACAGGGAGGGCGCACTGAAGCTTTCTTT
TRBV4-2	.	TRBJ1-1	.	CASEGQMNTEAFF	TGTGCCAGCGAAGGACAGATGAACACTGAAGCTTTCTTT
TRBV6-5	.	TRBJ2-5	many	CASSYRGHLDLQETQYF	TGTGCCAGCAGTTACCGGGGGCACTTGGACCTCCAAGAGACCCAGTACTTC
TRBV12-3/TRBV12-4	.	TRBJ1-1	.	CASSATGTPNTEAFF	TGTGCCAGCAGTGCTACCGGGACCCCGAACACTGAAGCTTTCTTT
TRBV5-1	TRBD2	TRBJ2-3	.	CASSFGGAYTGTDTQYF	TGCGCCAGCAGCTTCGGGGGGGCGTACACTGGCACAGATACGCAGTATTTT
TRBV3-1	.	TRBJ1-1	.	CASTPSGKGIRSTEAFF	TGTGCCAGCACCCCCTCTGGGAAAGGAATTCGGAGCACTGAAGCTTTCTTT
TRBV29-1	.	TRBJ2-7	.	CSVKWDSYEQYF	TGCAGCGTTAAGTGGGACTCCTACGAGCAGTACTTC
TRBV11-3	.	TRBJ1-2	many	CASSSDGYGYTF	TGTGCCAGCAGCTCAGACGGATATGGCTACACCTTC
TRBV5-1	TRBD1	TRBJ2-5	few	CASSFMTSGQGEETQYF	TGCGCCAGCAGCTTTATGACCTCCGGACAGGGTGAAGAGACCCAGTACTTC
TRBV4-1	.	TRBJ2-2	few	CASSQANMGFNTGELFF	TGCGCCAGCAGCCAAGCAAATATGGGCTTCAACACCGGGGAGCTGTTTTTT
TRBV6-5	.	TRBJ2-5	.	CASSPSAGRETQYF	TGTGCCAGCAGTCCCTCGGCAGGGAGGGAGACCCAGTACTTC
TRBV7-6	TRBD2	TRBJ2-1	many	CASSSGGLALYNEQFF	TGTGCCAGCAGCTCTGGCGGACTAGCACTCTACAATGAGCAGTTCTTC
TRBV27	.	TRBJ2-2	.	CASSLSSFNTGELFF	TGTGCCAGCAGTTTATCCAGCTTTAACACCGGGGAGCTGTTTTTT
TRBV4-1	TRBD2	TRBJ2-5	many	CASSSPGGVRTQYF	TGCGCCAGCAGCTCCCCGGGAGGGGTGAGGACCCAGTACTTC
TRBV15	TRBD2	TRBJ2-5	many	CATSIGLSGQETQYF	TGTGCCACCAGCATCGGACTTAGCGGGCAAGAGACCCAGTACTTC
TRBV20-1	TRBD1	TRBJ1-4	.	CSATDREYEKLFF	TGCAGTGCCACGGACAGGGAGTATGAAAAACTGTTTTTT
TRBV28	.	TRBJ2-1	few	CASSFGGNSYNEQFF	TGTGCCAGCAGTTTTGGGGGGAATTCCTACAATGAGCAGTTCTTC
TRBV7-2	TRBD2	TRBJ2-7	few	CASSLARTSGGAYEQYF	TGTGCCAGCAGCTTAGCGCGGACTAGCGGGGGGGCCTACGAGCAGTACTTC
TRBV2	TRBD1	TRBJ2-2	once	CASSAHPTGPLGATGELFF	TGTGCCAGCAGTGCCCACCCGACAGGGCCTCTTGGGGCCACCGGGGAGCTGTTTTTT
TRBV7-8	.	TRBJ2-7	.	CAGSTGEGRVTYEQYF	TGTGCCGGCAGCACGGGGGAAGGACGGGTAACCTACGAGCAGTACTTC
TRBV5-1	TRBD1	TRBJ1-1	few	CASSLRTGVYNTEAFF	TGCGCCAGCAGCCTTCGGACAGGGGTCTATAACACTGAAGCTTTCTTT
TRBV30	.	TRBJ2-7	.	CAWKGQVAEQYF	TGTGCCTGGAAAGGCCAGGTCGCCGAGCAGTACTTC
TRBV6-1	TRBD1	TRBJ2-5	medium-sized	CASMTPRDRGRETQYF	TGTGCCAGCATGACACCCCGGGACAGGGGACGGGAGACCCAGTACTTC
TRBV2	TRBD2	TRBJ2-5	few	CASSGMAYRGGETQYF	TGTGCCAGCAGTGGAATGGCTTACCGGGGGGGCGAGACCCAGTACTTC
TRBV6-1	.	TRBJ1-1	few	CASSEAEKGGNTEAFF	TGTGCCAGCAGTGAAGCGGAGAAAGGGGGGAACACTGAAGCTTTCTTT